This TCR beta chain was identified during a study of cytomegalovirus exposure and HLA in healthy donors. Study observations and caveats: Most TCR beta V segments were productive about 90% or about 30% of the time in an earlier analysis. Presence/absence results assume similar sequencing depth per donor, which may not hold. It emerged from a later analysis that several of the most significant clusters appeared to be linked to common viral pathogens. Versus the 666-donor mean, an Asian-associated ancestry cluster reportedly showed fewer N-insertions in a later analysis.

The germline CDR1 and CDR2 sequences are LGHNA and YSLEER. CDR3 length: 15 residues. V lost 1 base to trimming and J lost 4 bases, with 14 bases between them. In regard to this clone: The target antigen is unknown.

Amplification used 60 Vbeta primers and 13 Jbeta primers. Repertoires were generated with immunoSEQ multiplex PCR, while TCRdb's copy carries only in-frame clones and drops some. This sample has under 300,000 clones; 86% occur once, and the top ten carry about 4%. The chain joins TRBV4-3 to TRBJ2-7; D is perhaps TRBD2 (5 bases). The clonotype was recovered from a man in his forties in good health and CMV-seropositive. The sequenced material came from PBMCs. CDR3 sequence: CASSQGVGMGYEQYF. The DNA of the CDR3 is TGCGCCAGCAGCCAAGGCGTCGGGATGGGGTACGAGCAGTACTTC.